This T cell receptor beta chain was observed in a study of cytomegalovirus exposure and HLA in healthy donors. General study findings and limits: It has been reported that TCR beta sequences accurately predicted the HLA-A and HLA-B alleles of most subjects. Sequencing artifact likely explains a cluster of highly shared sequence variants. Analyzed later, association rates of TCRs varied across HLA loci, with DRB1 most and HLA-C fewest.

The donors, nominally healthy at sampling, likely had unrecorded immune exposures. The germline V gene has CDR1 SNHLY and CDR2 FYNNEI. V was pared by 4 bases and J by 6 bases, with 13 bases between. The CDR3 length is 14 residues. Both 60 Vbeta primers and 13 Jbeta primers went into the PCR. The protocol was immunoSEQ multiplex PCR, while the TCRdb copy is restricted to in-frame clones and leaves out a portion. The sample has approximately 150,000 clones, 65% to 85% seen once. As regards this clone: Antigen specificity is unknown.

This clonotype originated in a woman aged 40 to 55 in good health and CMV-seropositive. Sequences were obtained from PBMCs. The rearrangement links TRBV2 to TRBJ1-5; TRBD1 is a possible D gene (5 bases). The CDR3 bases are TGTGCCAGCAGTGTTGGGCAGGGTCGTCAGCCCCAGCATTTT. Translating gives CASSVGQGRQPQHF. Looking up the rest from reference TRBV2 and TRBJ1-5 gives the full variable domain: EPEVTQTPSHQVTQMGQEVILRCVPISNHLYFYWYRQILGQKVEFLVSFYNNEISEKSEIFDDQFSVERPDGSNFTLKIRSTKLEDSAMYFCASSVGQGRQPQHFGDGTRLSIL.